This T cell receptor (beta chain) was identified during a study of blood T cell repertoires in COVID-19. Study overall: Samples taken during acute and convalescent COVID-19 were collected in the United States, Italy and Spain. T cells, B-cell-depleted T cells, or PBMCs provided the cDNA or gDNA that served as material.

Original processing notes: The authors estimated nucleated cell counts from reference gene primer amplification. Clones were read by immunoSEQ multiplex PCR, and TCRdb kept only the in-frame ones, dropping some. For V, J and clone size, that table is used; D and trimming come from the DNA. The repertoire holds around 110,000 clones, with 80% to 90% as singletons. This CDR3 comprises 15 residues. J was trimmed by 8 bases and V by 7 bases; bases with no gene match: 11. Looked up from germline, CDR1 is MRHNA and CDR2 is SNTAGT. The origin of this receptor is a middle-aged man with acute or convalescent COVID-19. Sequenced input: peripheral blood. The J gene is TRBJ1-2, the V gene TRBV6-4; 12 positions match TRBD1. In DNA form, the CDR3 reads TGTGCCAGCACCCCCGGGACAGGGGGCTTCGGGGGCTACACCTTC. Translated, it gives CASTPGTGGFGGYTF.